A single sample gave rise to the 14 T cell receptor beta chains below, sequenced in a study of shared clonotypes between healthy human individuals (TCRdb year 2020). The library came from the immunoSEQ multiplex PCR assay. The table comes from immuneACCESS by way of TCRdb, which keeps in-frame sequences with V and J called. Part of the clones is missing from these tables; in studies checked, under half for an unresolved V gene and the rest for unknown reasons. Within this sample are 400,000 to 550,000 clones, with 70% to 80% of them counted one time only. The ten biggest clones cover less than 15% of the sample. The material sequenced was PBMCs. The receptor set was obtained from a woman aged 40 to 50 in good health. Some clones in this sample may be carry-over from other donors' samples.

The J gene is TRBJ2-2, the V gene TRBV5-1, with a possible D match to TRBD2 (6 bases). The CDR3 covers 15 residues. Trimming took off 3 bases at V and 6 bases at J, with 15 bases between the two ends. Germline loops: CDR1 SGHRS, CDR2 YFSETQ. The CDR3, as DNA: TGCGCCAGCAGCTCCTCGGCGGGAAGGGCCGGGGAGCTGTTTTTT. It is translated as CASSSSAGRAGELFF.

In nucleotides, the CDR3 is TGTGCCAGCTCACCCGGCGTACAGGCCTACGAGCAGTACTTC. Protein sequence: CASSPGVQAYEQYF. V and J are TRBV18 and TRBJ2-7; possibly TRBD1 for D (5 bases). In germline, CDR1 is KGHSH, CDR2 LQKENI. V lost 3 bases to trimming and J lost 2 bases, with 11 bases between them. CDR3 length: 14 residues.

In its sample, this clone was seen a few times. The V gene is TRBV7-6, the J gene TRBJ2-3, with TRBD2 as a possible D gene (5 bases). CDR1 is SGHVS and CDR2 is FNYEAQ in the germline V gene. V was clipped by 5 bases and J by 6 bases, with 9 bases between them. CDR3 length equals 12 residues. The DNA of the CDR3 is TGTGCCAGCAGCCAATCGGGGGATACGCAGTATTTT. Amino acid sequence: CASSQSGDTQYF.

This sequence joins TRBV19 and TRBJ1-5; D not certain. This CDR3 has 13 amino acids. Looked up from germline, CDR1 is LNHDA and CDR2 is SQIVND (reference sequence). V gave up 5 bases and J gave up 5 bases, with 10 bases separating them. The CDR3 region has the DNA TGTGCCAGTAGTGATGAGCGATATCAGCCCCAGCATTTT. This translates into CASSDERYQPQHF.

J is TRBJ1-6 and V is TRBV5-1, with D tentatively TRBD1 (5 bases). V lost 7 bases and J 9 bases, leaving 14 bases between the germline ends. CDR3 length equals 13 residues. Per the germline V gene, CDR1 is SGHRS and CDR2 is YFSETQ. CDR3 DNA sequence: TGCGCCAGCCGCCGGGGGGAAGGTTCACCCCTCCACTTT. Residues: CASRRGEGSPLHF.

V usage is TRBV5-8 and J usage is TRBJ2-2; a weak D match, TRBD1 (5 bases). V lost 0 bases to trimming and J lost 7 bases, with 13 bases between them. CDR1 is SGHTS, CDR2 YDEGEE, per germline. The CDR3 length is 15 residues. The CDR3: CASSLGQRFGGELFF. CDR3 sequence (DNA): TGTGCCAGCAGCTTGGGACAGAGGTTCGGCGGGGAGCTGTTTTTT.

The gene calls are TRBV9 and TRBJ1-1; D uncertain. V was shortened by 0 bases and J by 4 bases, with 7 bases between the two germline ends. The CDR3 contains 13 residues. The germline gives CDR1 SGDLS, CDR2 YYNGEE. For the CDR3, the DNA is TGTGCCAGCAGCGTAGCTATTCGCACTGAAGCTTTCTTT. This translates into CASSVAIRTEAFF.

J is TRBJ1-4 and V is TRBV28, with 9 bases that match TRBD1. Germline V gene data show CDR1 as MDHEN and CDR2 as SYDVKM. The V and J ends lost 4 bases and 0 bases, in that order; junction bases with no gene match: 9. The CDR3 is made up of 18 amino acids. This chain's CDR3 is CASSWDRDLTATNEKLFF. Here the CDR3 DNA reads TGTGCCAGCAGTTGGGACAGGGATTTGACGGCAACTAATGAAAAACTGTTTTTT.

A word on this clone: A far larger clone is one nucleotide away, so this likely arose from a read error. The same CDR3 also results from other DNA sequences found in this sample. The genes are TRBV30 and TRBJ1-1; D perhaps matches TRBD1 (6 bases). The length of the CDR3 is 15 residues. CDR1 and CDR2 from the germline V gene are GTSNPN and SVGIG (reference sequence). V was pared by 2 bases and J by 1 base, with 14 bases between. DNA for the CDR3: TGTGCCTGGAGTCTTGGACAGAAAAAGAACACTGAAGCTTTCTTT. It encodes CAWSLGQKKNTEAFF. The full variable domain, its missing parts supplied by reference TRBV30 and TRBJ1-1, is SQTIHQWPATLVQPVGSPLSLECTVEGTSNPNLYWYRQAAGRGLQLLFYSVGIGQISSEVPQNLSASRPQDRQFILSSKKLLLSDSGFYLCAWSLGQKKNTEAFFGQGTRLTVV.

CDR3 nucleotides: TGTGCCAGCAGCCGAAATACCGGGACAGGGGACAACACCGGGGAGCTGTTTTTT. Protein sequence: CASSRNTGTGDNTGELFF. The chain uses TRBV5-4 and TRBJ2-2, with TRBD1 matching 10 bases. Per germline, CDR1 SGHNT and CDR2 YYREEE (reference sequence). V dropped 4 bases and J dropped 2; count of bases not matched to a gene: 11. The length of the CDR3 is 18 residues.

The rearrangement joins TRBV5-1 to TRBJ1-1; 7 nucleotides match TRBD1. The CDR3 runs 14 residues. Germline V gives CDR1 SGHRS, CDR2 YFSETQ. Unmatched junction bases numbered 9, after V lost 4 bases and J lost 6 bases. CDR3 in DNA: TGCGCCAGCAGCCGCGGACAGGCTCCGTCTGAAGCTTTCTTT. Protein sequence: CASSRGQAPSEAFF.

The chain combines TRBV27 with TRBJ2-7; 12 nucleotides agree with TRBD1. Germline-derived CDR1 and CDR2 are MNHEY and SMNVEV (reference sequence). V gave up 6 bases and J gave up 1 base; unmatched junction bases: 10. The CDR3 sequence is 17 residues long. CDR3 loop: CASSRLRDRGLSYEQYF. CDR3 in DNA: TGTGCCAGCAGCCGCCTCCGGGACAGGGGGCTATCCTACGAGCAGTACTTC.

The chain has TRBV25-1 and TRBJ2-6, with 7 nucleotides matching TRBD1. Germline V gene sequence: CDR1 MGHDK, CDR2 SYGVNS. The ends lost 3 bases at V and 2 bases at J; junction bases unmatched: 1. CDR3 length equals 15 residues. CDR3 protein: CASSDDRAGANVLTF. CDR3 DNA: TGTGCCAGCAGTGACGACAGGGCTGGGGCCAACGTCCTGACTTTC.

The genes are TRBV10-2 and TRBJ2-1; possibly TRBD1 or TRBD2 for D (6 bases each). Germline CDR1 is WSHSY and CDR2 is SAAADI. V lost 2 bases, J lost 0 bases, and 11 bases lay in between. The CDR3 is 16 amino acids. The CDR3 sequence: CASSEGGTSSYNEQFF. In DNA form, the CDR3 reads TGCGCCAGCAGTGAGGGCGGGACAAGCTCCTACAATGAGCAGTTCTTC.